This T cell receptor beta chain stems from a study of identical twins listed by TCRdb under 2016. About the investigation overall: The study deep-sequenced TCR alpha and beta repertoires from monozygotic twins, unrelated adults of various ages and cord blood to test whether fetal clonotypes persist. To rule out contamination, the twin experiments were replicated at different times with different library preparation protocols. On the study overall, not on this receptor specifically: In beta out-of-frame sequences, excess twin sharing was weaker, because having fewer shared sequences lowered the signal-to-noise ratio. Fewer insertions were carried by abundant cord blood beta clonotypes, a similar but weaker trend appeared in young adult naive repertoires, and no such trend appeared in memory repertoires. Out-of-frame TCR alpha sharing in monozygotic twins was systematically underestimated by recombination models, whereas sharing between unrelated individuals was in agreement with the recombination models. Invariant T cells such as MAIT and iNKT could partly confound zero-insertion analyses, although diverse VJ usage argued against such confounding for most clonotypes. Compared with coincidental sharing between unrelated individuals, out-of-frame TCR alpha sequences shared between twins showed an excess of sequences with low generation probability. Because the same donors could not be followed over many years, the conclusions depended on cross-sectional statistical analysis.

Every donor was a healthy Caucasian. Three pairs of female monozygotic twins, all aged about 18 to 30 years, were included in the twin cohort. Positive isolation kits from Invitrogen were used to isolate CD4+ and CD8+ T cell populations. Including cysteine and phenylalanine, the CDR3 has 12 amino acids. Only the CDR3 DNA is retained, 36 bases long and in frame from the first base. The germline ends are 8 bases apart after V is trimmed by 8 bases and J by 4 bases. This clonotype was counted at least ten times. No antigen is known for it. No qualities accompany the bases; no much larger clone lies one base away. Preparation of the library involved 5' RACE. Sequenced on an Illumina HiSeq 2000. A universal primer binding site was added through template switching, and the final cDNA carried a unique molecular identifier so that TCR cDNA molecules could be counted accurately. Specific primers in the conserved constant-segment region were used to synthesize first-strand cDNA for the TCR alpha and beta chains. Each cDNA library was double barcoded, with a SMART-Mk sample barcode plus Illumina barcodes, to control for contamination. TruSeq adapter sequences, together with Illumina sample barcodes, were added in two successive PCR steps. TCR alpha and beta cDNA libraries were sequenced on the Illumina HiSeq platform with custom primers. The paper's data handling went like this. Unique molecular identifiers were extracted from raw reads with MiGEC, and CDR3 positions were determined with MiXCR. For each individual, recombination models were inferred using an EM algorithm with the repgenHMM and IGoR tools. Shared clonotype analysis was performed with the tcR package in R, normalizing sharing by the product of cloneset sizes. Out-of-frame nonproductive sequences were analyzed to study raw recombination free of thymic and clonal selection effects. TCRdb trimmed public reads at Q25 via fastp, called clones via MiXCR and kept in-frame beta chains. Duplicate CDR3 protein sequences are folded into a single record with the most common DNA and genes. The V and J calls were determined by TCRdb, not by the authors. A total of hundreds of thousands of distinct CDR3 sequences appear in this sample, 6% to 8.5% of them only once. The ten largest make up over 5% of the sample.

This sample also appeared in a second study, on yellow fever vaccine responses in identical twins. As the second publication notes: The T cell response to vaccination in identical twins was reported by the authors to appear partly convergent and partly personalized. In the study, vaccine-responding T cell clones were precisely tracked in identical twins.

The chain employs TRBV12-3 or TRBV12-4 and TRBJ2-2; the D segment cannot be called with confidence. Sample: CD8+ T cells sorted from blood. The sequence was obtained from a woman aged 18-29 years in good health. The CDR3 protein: CASPQSTGELFF. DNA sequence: TGTGCCAGCCCACAGTCCACCGGGGAGCTGTTTTTT.